This TCR beta chain was recovered during a study of cytomegalovirus exposure and HLA in healthy donors (dated by TCRdb to 2015 to 2018). About the study as a whole: According to a later analysis, the approximately 130 validation repertoires were produced on the same platform as the 680 or so repertoires of the first cohort. The study was designed to test whether signatures of past pathogen exposure could be identified by cataloging public T cell receptors. Besides the first cohort of around 700 subjects, a separate validation cohort made up of roughly 130 different subjects was used. The study combined high-throughput TCR immunosequencing, statistical association of individual TCRs with disease status, and machine learning to predict cytomegalovirus infection status.

About this clone itself: The specificity of this receptor is unknown. It has no much larger one-base neighbor in the sample; base qualities were not kept.

Sequences SGHTA (CDR1) and FQGNSA (CDR2) are obtained from the germline V gene. Including the terminal cysteine and phenylalanine, the CDR3 comprises 18 residues. Only the CDR3 region is kept as DNA, spanning 54 bases read in frame from base 1. V trim: 5 bases; J trim: 4 bases; unmatched bases: 12. Separate from the roughly 630-subject first cohort, the validation cohort of around 130 subjects was the group to which the donors belonged. Receptors were amplified or captured by the immunoSEQ multiplex PCR assay. In the paper's pipeline: A statistical classification framework was built for diagnosing cytomegalovirus status from the catalog of TCR beta chain sequences. Entries here come from immuneACCESS through TCRdb and include only in-frame sequences with V and J called. Some clones fail to appear in such tables; in the studies checked, an unresolved V gene covers under half of the shortfall, and the cause of the remainder is unknown. The V and J calls and the clone size are those of that table, but D and trimming were determined from the DNA. Within this sample are roughly 84,000 clones, with approximately 91% of them counted one time only. The ten largest clonotypes hold less than 2.5% of the sample.

Overall study results and their limits: The authors suggested that the approach could potentially be generalized to other disease states and immunological phenotypes. A total of fewer than 200 TCR beta chains were listed by the study as associated with cytomegalovirus. Of the cluster scores, about 94% were above 0 in a later analysis, which found that TCRs clustered in the first cohort also tended to co-occur in the approximately 110 validation repertoires. While some public TCRs were present in many individuals, most TCR sequences turned up only very rarely across donors. Cytomegalovirus status was reported to be diagnosed by the classifier with high specificity and sensitivity in both the original and validation cohorts. The validation cohort had no HLA typing available for a later analysis, so co-occurrence within that cohort was assessed over all 120 or so repertoires. Three of the identified cytomegalovirus-associated TCR beta chains were confirmed in vitro to be specific for cytomegalovirus antigens.

Input material: PBMCs. The TCR originated in a man aged 25-45 years in good health and CMV-seronegative. Recombination connected TRBV7-2 to TRBJ2-6; the central 9 bases match TRBD1. The CDR3 reads CASSLPPGQGAGANVLTF. The DNA is TGTGCCAGCAGCCTCCCCCCGGGACAGGGTGCGGGGGCCAACGTCCTGACTTTC.